The 5 T cell receptor beta chains below come from one sample, sequenced in a study of post-analysis software for immune sequencing data. General study findings and limits: A handful of TRBV segments were more frequent in patients than controls; TRBV5-6, TRBV5-1 and TRBV20-1 belonged to this group.

These receptors' antigens are unknown. cDNA libraries for TCR beta contained unique molecular identifiers. TCRdb itself ran the PCR reads through MiXCR, one entry per CDR3 protein. The data contain more than 350,000 distinct CDR3 sequences, approximately 38% of them singletons. Sequencing input: blood. The receptors come from a girl between 2 and 10 years old with multiple sclerosis.

This clonotype was detected only a few times. J is TRBJ2-5 and V is TRBV4-1; D is unresolved. Germline lookup yields CDR1 MGHRA and CDR2 YSYEKL. V was pared by 6 bases and J by 4 bases, with 12 bases between. CDR3 length: 13 amino acids. The CDR3: CASSRREGETQYF. In nucleotides, the CDR3 is TGCGCCAGCAGTCGAAGGGAAGGAGAGACCCAGTACTTC.

This clonotype was observed a few times. One end of the junction fails to match germline, which may point to a read error. The chain couples TRBV10-3 to TRBJ2-3, with a tentative D call TRBD2 (6 bases). This CDR3 has 18 amino acids. Germline V lookup: CDR1 ENHRY, CDR2 SYGVKD. The CDR3 protein is CAISAGTSPYPSIDTQYF. CDR3 bases: TGTGCCATCAGTGCAGGGACTTCTCCCTATCCTAGCATAGATACGCAGTATTTT.

The chain recombines TRBV7-3 with TRBJ2-5; 11 bases line up with TRBD2. The J call may not be correct, given that the DNA end is closer to TRBJ2-7. CDR3 length: 15 residues. Looked up from germline, CDR1 is SGHTA and CDR2 is FQGTGA. CDR3 nucleotide sequence: TGTGCCAGCAGCGCTAGCGGGGGGAATACCTACGAGCAGTACTTC. Encoded protein: CASSASGGNTYEQYF.

This clonotype showed up just a few times. V usage is TRBV12-5 and J usage is TRBJ1-1; D uncertain. Germline lookup yields CDR1 LGHNT and CDR2 FRNRAP. The CDR3 contains 12 residues. Trimming cost V 5 bases and J 10 bases, with 14 bases left between them. This CDR3 reads CASGRVPKTAFF. The CDR3 nucleotides read TGTGCTAGTGGTAGAGTCCCTAAAACAGCTTTCTTT.

This clonotype came up a few times. The chain has TRBV29-1 and TRBJ1-2; weak D call: TRBD1 (5 bases). The CDR3 spans 13 residues. In germline, CDR1 is SQVTM, CDR2 ANQGSEA. V dropped 7 bases and J dropped 3 bases, with 15 bases sitting between them. The CDR3 sequence is CSAVGPVDYGYTF. CDR3 DNA sequence: TGCAGCGCAGTGGGACCCGTAGACTATGGCTACACCTTC.